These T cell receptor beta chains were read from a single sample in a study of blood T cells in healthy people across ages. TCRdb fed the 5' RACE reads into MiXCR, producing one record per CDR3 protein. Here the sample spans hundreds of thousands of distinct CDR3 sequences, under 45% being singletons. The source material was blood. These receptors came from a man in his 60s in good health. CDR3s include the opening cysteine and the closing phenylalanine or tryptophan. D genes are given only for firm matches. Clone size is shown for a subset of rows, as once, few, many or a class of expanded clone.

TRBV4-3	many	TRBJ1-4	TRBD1	TGCGCCAGCAGCCAGCAGGGGGCAACTAATGAAAAACTGTTTTTT	CASSQQGATNEKLFF
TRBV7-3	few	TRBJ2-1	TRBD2	TGTGCCAGCAGCTCAGCGGGGAACTACAATGAGCAGTTCTTC	CASSSAGNYNEQFF
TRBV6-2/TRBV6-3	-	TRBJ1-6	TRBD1	TGTGCCAGCAATACAGGGGGCGGGATCCTCCACTTT	CASNTGGGILHF
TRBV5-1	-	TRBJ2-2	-	TGCGCCAGCAGCTTGGAGGCCGGGGTACCCACTGGGGAGCTGTTTTTT	CASSLEAGVPTGELFF
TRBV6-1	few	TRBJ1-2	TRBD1	TGTGCCAGCAGTGAAGCAAAGGGACAGCTTTACGGCTACACCTTC	CASSEAKGQLYGYTF
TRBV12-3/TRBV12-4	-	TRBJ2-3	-	TGTGCCAGCAGTCCCCCCGGACCGACGGATACGCAGTATTTT	CASSPPGPTDTQYF
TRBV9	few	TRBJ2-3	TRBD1	TGTGCCAGCAGCGTAGTCAAAGGGGGCTTTAGCACAGATACGCAGTATTTT	CASSVVKGGFSTDTQYF
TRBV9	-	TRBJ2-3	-	TGTGCCAGCAGCGTAGATCCGCGAGGGAACACAGATACGCAGTATTTT	CASSVDPRGNTDTQYF
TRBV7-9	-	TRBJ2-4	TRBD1	TGTGCCAGCAGCCCCGTGACAGGGGGCAACATTCAGTACTTC	CASSPVTGGNIQYF
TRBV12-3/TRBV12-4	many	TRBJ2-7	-	TGTGCCAGCAGCCCCCGGGACTTTGGGGAGCAGTACTTC	CASSPRDFGEQYF
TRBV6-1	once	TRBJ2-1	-	TGTGCCAGCAAACTCTTAGCGGCCAATGAGCAGTTCTTC	CASKLLAANEQFF
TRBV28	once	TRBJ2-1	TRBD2	TGTGCCAGCACCCTTGAGACTAGCGGGGGCGGTGAGCGGTTCTTC	CASTLETSGGGERFF
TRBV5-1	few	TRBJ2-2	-	TGCGCCAGCAGCTTGGGGCAGGAATACACCGGGGAGCTGTTTTTT	CASSLGQEYTGELFF
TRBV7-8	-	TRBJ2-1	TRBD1	TGTGCCAGCAGCTTAGCCCGGACAGGGGGGAATGAGCAGTTCTTC	CASSLARTGGNEQFF
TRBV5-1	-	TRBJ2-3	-	TGCGCCAGCATCTTAGGGGTGGCAGATGCGCAGTATTTT	CASILGVADAQYF
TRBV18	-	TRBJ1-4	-	TGTGCCAGCTCTCAAACAGTCACGAATGAAAAACTGTTTTTT	CASSQTVTNEKLFF
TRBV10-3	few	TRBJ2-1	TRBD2	TGTGCCATCAGCGAAAATGTAGCGGGGGGCCCGTGGTTCTTC	CAISENVAGGPWFF
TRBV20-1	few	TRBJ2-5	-	TGCAGTGCTCTGGACGAGCGGTACCAAGAGACCCAGTACTTC	CSALDERYQETQYF
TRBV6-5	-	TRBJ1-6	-	TGTGCCAGCAGTTACTCGGGGGTATCCGGGAATTCACCCCTCCACTTT	CASSYSGVSGNSPLHF
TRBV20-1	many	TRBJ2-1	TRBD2	TGCAGTGCTAGAAATGTTGGGGGGGGGTACGTCGATGAGCAGTTCTTC	CSARNVGGGYVDEQFF
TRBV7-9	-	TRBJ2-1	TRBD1	TGTGCCAGCATCGAAGGACAGGGAAGAGGTGAGCAGTTCTTC	CASIEGQGRGEQFF
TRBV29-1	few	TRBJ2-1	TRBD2	TGCAGCGTGTTGGAGAGCGGGAGTTACAATGAGCAGTTCTTC	CSVLESGSYNEQFF
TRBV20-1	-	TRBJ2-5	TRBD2	TGCAGTGCTAGGGAAGCGGGGGGGGAGACCCAGTACTTC	CSAREAGGETQYF
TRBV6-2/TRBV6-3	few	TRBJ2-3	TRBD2	TGTGCCAGCAGTCCGGGACTAGCGAAGTATTTT	CASSPGLAKYF
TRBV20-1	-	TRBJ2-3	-	TGCAGTGCGATCCCGGCTCGAGCGGTAGTGGCAGATACGCAGTATTTT	CSAIPARAVVADTQYF
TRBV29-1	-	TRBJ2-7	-	TGCAGCGTTGACGGCGTAATGTCCTACAATGAGCAGTACTTC	CSVDGVMSYNEQYF